What follows is one T cell receptor (beta chain) and its context. This sample was taken from a study of T-cell memory formation after mild COVID-19. Germline CDR1 SGDLS, CDR2 YYNGEE. With 3 bases removed from V and 5 bases from J, the gap between germline ends came to 14 bases. The CDR3 has 14 residues. cDNA libraries for TCR alpha and TCR beta, carrying sample barcodes and UMIs, came from 5'RACE with constant-segment primers. TCRdb ran MiXCR on the 5' RACE reads and lists one entry per CDR3 protein. The table lists about 500,000 distinct CDR3 sequences, around 21% of them singletons. The receptor was derived from an adult woman who had mild COVID-19 (a few samples of this study predate the infection). Cell type and time point are not known. V and J are TRBV9 and TRBJ2-5; perhaps TRBD2 as D (5 bases). Input material: PBMCs or a T cell subset sorted from them (not recorded which). The CDR3 protein is CASSAPGIEETQYF. The CDR3 region has the DNA TGTGCCAGCAGCGCCCCGGGGATAGAGGAGACCCAGTACTTC.